This T cell receptor beta chain stems from a study of blood T cell repertoires in COVID-19 (TCRdb year 2020). Concerning the study at large: Samples covering the acute and convalescent phases of COVID-19 were provided by collaborators in the United States, Italy and Spain. The material from the prospective study consisted of cDNA or gDNA derived from T cells, B-cell-depleted T cells, or PBMCs. Deeply sampled blood TCRbeta repertoires from subjects exposed to, actively infected with, or recovered from COVID-19 were included in the dataset. The repertoires were released in a freely available public database meant as a resource for research on the immune response to SARS-CoV-2. The samples were drawn from two sources: the first 160 participants of the ongoing ImmuneRACE study, and 1,254 subjects contributed by 6 global collaborators. Sample metadata almost always included a de-identified subject ID, COVID-19 status, age in years and sex. Where available, HLA class I and class II types were obtained from metadata supplied by the sample provider rather than from assay-based typing.

TCRbeta CDR3 regions were amplified from genomic DNA using the immunoSEQ Assay, a bias-controlled multiplex PCR. The paper's processing steps were these. Nucleated cell counts per sample were estimated from amplification of reference gene primers within the assay. To quantify the absolute abundance of each unique TCRbeta CDR3 rearrangement, sequence reads were collapsed and filtered. For each sample, productive Simpson clonality was calculated by taking the square root of Simpson's diversity index across productive rearrangements. Not all clones reach the TCRdb copy of this immuneACCESS table, which keeps in-frame sequences only. Checked studies attribute under half of the gap to unresolved V genes and leave the rest unexplained. That table is the source of V, J and clone size, and D and trimming were worked out from the DNA. The sample data list some 150,000 clones, and around 80% of these were observed just once. 6% to 7.5% of the sample is held by the ten biggest clonotypes.

From the cysteine up to the phenylalanine, the CDR3 has a length of 13 residues. Only the CDR3 part of the read is kept: 39 bases, read in frame from the first base. For CDR1 and CDR2, the germline V gene lists MNHEY and SVGEGT. Between the V and J ends, shortened by 5 bases and 6 bases respectively, the junction contains 11 bases. Regarding this clone: The clone's antigen remains unknown. Within one base of it there is no much larger clone, and no base qualities were kept.

Each collaborating institution followed its own protocols to collect whole blood in K2EDTA tubes. For TCRbeta analysis, collaborator samples were shipped as frozen whole blood, as isolated PBMCs, or as DNA extracted from either sample type. Here is what the overall study found, with its caveats: How much clinical and demographic metadata was included differed by source and by participant, and the metadata was provided uncurated.

The TCR sequence derives from a human donor in a cohort sampled during active COVID-19. The specimen was peripheral blood. The sequence links TRBV6-2 or TRBV6-3 to TRBJ1-5; the D gene is perhaps TRBD1, from 6 matching bases. The DNA sequence reads TGTGCCAGCAGTCCACGGGGGGCTCAGCCCCAGCATTTT. This is translated as CASSPRGAQPQHF.